Shown below are 26 T cell receptor beta chains from a single sample sequenced in a study of cytomegalovirus exposure and HLA in healthy donors. The PCR contained 60 Vbeta and 13 Jbeta primers. Only in-frame clones appear in the TCRdb table, and some are missing; sequencing was by immunoSEQ multiplex PCR. Of 150,000 to 200,000 clones detected, 78% appear once; the ten largest clones hold 4.5% to 7.5%. The material sequenced was PBMCs. The receptor source for this set is a woman younger than 45 in good health and CMV-seropositive.

V usage is TRBV19 and J usage is TRBJ2-5; 8 nucleotides line up with TRBD1. The assigned J gene may be wrong: the sequence end matches TRBJ2-7 better. Germline CDR1 is LNHDA and CDR2 is SQIVND (reference sequence). This CDR3 spans 14 amino acids. As DNA, the CDR3 is TGTGCCAGTAGTATTGACAGGGGTTCCTACGAGCAGTACTTC. Translated, it gives CASSIDRGSYEQYF.

This chain joins TRBV4-1 and TRBJ2-3; tentatively, D is TRBD2 (6 bases). The CDR3 runs to 17 residues. The germline V gene has CDR1 MGHRA and CDR2 YSYEKL. V lost 0 bases and J lost 0, with 13 bases in between. CDR3 residues: CASSQEGTAASTDTQYF. Written as DNA, the CDR3 is TGCGCCAGCAGCCAAGAGGGGACTGCCGCTAGCACAGATACGCAGTATTTT.

This clone was seen a handful of times. The rearrangement links TRBV7-9 to TRBJ2-1; 8 bases line up with TRBD2. Germline CDR1 is SEHNR and CDR2 is FQNEAQ (reference sequence). V gave up 3 bases and J gave up 3 bases; unmatched junction bases: 10. This CDR3 region has 17 residues. CDR3 loop: CASSFNDAGGFYNEQFF. DNA of the CDR3: TGTGCCAGCAGCTTTAACGACGCGGGAGGTTTCTACAATGAGCAGTTCTTC.

The CDR3 reads CASSLASTNYGYTF. CDR3 coding DNA: TGTGCCAGCAGCTTAGCATCTACTAACTATGGCTACACCTTC. This sequence joins TRBV7-9 and TRBJ1-2; D not certain. Deletions cut 0 bases from V and 0 bases from J, with 5 bases between. The CDR3 runs to 14 residues. CDR1 and CDR2 from the germline V gene are SEHNR and FQNEAQ (reference sequence).

The rearrangement uses TRBV15 and TRBJ2-5, with D hard to call. The CDR3 covers 13 residues. The V end was cut by 0 bases, the J end by 5 bases, with 7 bases between. Germline lookup yields CDR1 LNHNV and CDR2 YYDKDF (reference sequence). CDR3 nucleotides: TGTGCCACCAGCAGAGATCAGTACGAGACCCAGTACTTC. Amino acid sequence: CATSRDQYETQYF.

This clone appeared a few times. The chain links TRBV2 to TRBJ2-3; 8 nucleotides match TRBD2. Germline CDR1 SNHLY, CDR2 FYNNEI. The junction had 14 bases not matched to a gene; V was cut back by 8 bases and J by 4 bases. The CDR3 loop spans 16 amino acids. The CDR3 region is CASGYGGAIPPDTQYF. The CDR3 DNA reads TGTGCCAGCGGGTACGGGGGGGCGATCCCCCCAGATACGCAGTATTTT.

The gene calls are TRBV10-2 and TRBJ2-2; perhaps TRBD2 as D (5 bases). V lost 0 bases, J lost 6 bases, and 14 bases lay in between. This CDR3 is built from 16 residues. Looked up from germline, CDR1 is WSHSY and CDR2 is SAAADI. DNA of the CDR3: TGCGCCAGCAGTGAGTCGGGCGGGCTGGGCTCCGGGGAGCTGTTTTTT. As protein: CASSESGGLGSGELFF.

The chain has TRBV6-5 and TRBJ1-2; TRBD1 matches 11 bases. Trimming removed 4 bases from V and 5 bases from J; junction bases left unmatched: 3. CDR1 and CDR2 (germline): MNHEY, SVGAGI. This CDR3 has 14 amino acids. The CDR3 protein is CASSSGTGGYGYTF. In DNA form, the CDR3 reads TGTGCCAGCAGTTCCGGGACAGGGGGTTATGGCTACACCTTC.

The chain has TRBV19 and TRBJ1-1; 8 bases fit TRBD1. The length of the CDR3 is 16 residues. In germline, CDR1 is LNHDA, CDR2 SQIVND (reference sequence). J gave up 1 base and V 6 bases, and 10 bases lay outside the gene matches. The CDR3 DNA reads as TGTGCCAGTAGGGAACAGGGGGGCATGGGGAACACTGAAGCTTTCTTT. This codes for CASREQGGMGNTEAFF.

The DNA for the CDR3 is TGCGCCAGCAGTCAATTTCAGGGGGCGGATCCCCTCCACTTT. Its protein product is CASSQFQGADPLHF. The chain has TRBV5-1 and TRBJ1-6; 8 bases line up with TRBD1. This CDR3 is built from 14 residues. Germline loops: CDR1 SGHRS, CDR2 YFSETQ. The V gene end was trimmed by 5 bases and the J gene end by 13 bases; junction bases not matched to a gene: 11.

A single count supports this clone. V usage is TRBV7-9 and J usage is TRBJ1-2, with a tentative D call TRBD1 (5 bases). CDR3 size: 15 residues. Deletions cut 7 bases from V and 3 bases from J, with 18 bases between. Germline CDR1 and CDR2: SEHNR and FQNEAQ (reference sequence). The CDR3 DNA follows: TGTGCCAGCAAAGGGGAGGCTGACAGAGACTATGGCTACACCTTC. Protein sequence: CASKGEADRDYGYTF.

In regard to this clone: Other DNA sequences in this specimen translate into the identical CDR3. The V call is TRBV7-2, the J call TRBJ2-3; D unclear. Germline CDR1 is SGHTA and CDR2 is FQGNSA. V lost 4 bases and J lost 1, with 6 bases in between. This CDR3 is 13 amino acids long. DNA of the CDR3: TGTGCCAGCAGCTCCCTAGGCACAGATACGCAGTATTTT. This codes for CASSSLGTDTQYF.

The chain employs TRBV5-5 and TRBJ1-2; 10 nucleotides match TRBD1. The CDR3 loop spans 14 amino acids. The J segment lost 6 bases and the V segment lost 2 bases, leaving 4 bases of the junction unmatched. Germline CDR1 reads SGHKS; CDR2 reads YYEKEE (reference sequence). CDR3 residues: CASSFRQGANGYTF. In DNA, the CDR3 is TGTGCCAGCAGCTTCAGACAGGGGGCAAATGGCTACACCTTC.

This chain connects TRBV6-6 to TRBJ1-2, with D maybe TRBD1 (5 bases). CDR3 length: 15 amino acids. Trimming took off 4 bases at V and 9 bases at J, with 21 bases between the two ends. Germline V gene data show CDR1 as MNHNY and CDR2 as SVGAGI (reference sequence). CDR3 protein: CASSLSGTPHGSYTF. CDR3 nucleotides: TGTGCCAGCAGTTTATCCGGGACTCCTCACGGGAGCTACACCTTC.

V gene TRBV2 combines with J gene TRBJ1-1, with 9 bases identical to TRBD1. V trimming: 6 bases; J trimming: 4 bases; junction bases outside the gene matches: 12. Germline CDR1 SNHLY, CDR2 FYNNEI. The CDR3 runs 16 residues. The CDR3 sequence is CASRDTLGQGITEAFF. The CDR3 DNA reads as TGTGCCAGCAGAGATACGCTGGGACAGGGTATCACTGAAGCTTTCTTT.

The chain is built from TRBV15 and TRBJ1-6; D is perhaps TRBD1 (6 bases). The CDR3 runs to 14 residues. Between the trimmed V and J ends, which lost 6 bases and 11 bases, there was a span of 17 bases. In germline, CDR1 is LNHNV, CDR2 YYDKDF (reference sequence). The CDR3 DNA is TGTGCCACCAGTGCGACCCAGGGGTGGGCACCCCTCCACTTT. Protein product: CATSATQGWAPLHF.

J is TRBJ1-4 and V is TRBV4-1; maybe TRBD1 (5 bases). Trimming shortened V by 4 bases and J by 7 bases, and 13 bases separated the two germline ends. Germline assignment: CDR1 MGHRA and CDR2 YSYEKL. The CDR3 loop spans 14 amino acids. The CDR3: CASSLPPQGEKLFF. The CDR3 DNA is TGCGCCAGCAGCCTACCCCCCCAGGGTGAAAAACTGTTTTTT.

CDR3 residues: CASSPGSWETQYF. The CDR3 region has the DNA TGTGCCAGCAGCCCCGGGAGCTGGGAGACCCAGTACTTC. The rearrangement uses TRBV5-6 and TRBJ2-5, with D perhaps matching TRBD2 (6 bases). Germline V gives CDR1 SGHDT, CDR2 YYEEEE. This CDR3 has 13 residues. Between the trimmed V and J ends, which lost 4 bases and 5 bases, there was a span of 12 bases.

This chain connects TRBV6-1 to TRBJ1-1; D perhaps matches TRBD1 (5 bases). Germline values: CDR1 MNHNS, CDR2 SASEGT. The V and J ends lost 0 bases and 6 bases respectively, with 14 bases between them. The CDR3 loop spans 15 amino acids. CDR3 sequence (DNA): TGTGCCAGCAGTGAAGCGCACGGACAATCACCTGAAGCTTTCTTT. Protein: CASSEAHGQSPEAFF.

The rearrangement joins TRBV6-1 to TRBJ2-7, with TRBD1 as a possible D gene (6 bases). CDR3 length equals 15 residues. V lost 6 bases, J lost 3 bases, and 18 bases lay in between. Germline values: CDR1 MNHNS, CDR2 SASEGT. The CDR3: CASRNSGTLYYEQYF. The CDR3 nucleotides read TGTGCCAGCAGAAATTCCGGGACACTTTACTACGAGCAGTACTTC.

This clone was counted once. The genes are TRBV5-6 and TRBJ2-1; 8 bases match TRBD2. The V gene end was trimmed by 0 bases and the J gene end by 8 bases; junction bases not matched to a gene: 7. The CDR3 loop spans 15 amino acids. Germline assignment: CDR1 SGHDT and CDR2 YYEEEE. The CDR3 bases are TGTGCCAGCAGCTTGGGGGTTCGGGGGGGATATGAGCAGTTCTTC. This translates into CASSLGVRGGYEQFF.

V usage is TRBV5-1 and J usage is TRBJ1-2, with TRBD1 matching over 9 bases. The germline gives CDR1 SGHRS, CDR2 YFSETQ. The junction had 6 bases not matched to a gene; V was cut back by 0 bases and J by 6 bases. The CDR3 sequence is 15 residues long. CDR3 sequence (DNA): TGCGCCAGCAGCTTGGTTGGGACAGGGAAAAATGGCTACACCTTC. Translated, it gives CASSLVGTGKNGYTF.

Only a few counts were recorded for this clone. This chain connects TRBV4-3 to TRBJ2-1; D is possibly TRBD2 (5 bases). CDR3 length: 13 residues. Trimming took 0 bases from V and 8 from J, leaving 8 bases between them. Germline CDR1 is LGHNA and CDR2 is YSLEER. The CDR3 DNA follows: TGCGCCAGCAGCCAAGATCCCGGGGATGAGCAGTTCTTC. This codes for CASSQDPGDEQFF.

This clone was found once. The chain combines TRBV7-2 with TRBJ2-5, with D uncertain. The CDR3 totals 16 residues. V lost 2 bases and J 0 bases, leaving 13 bases between the germline ends. CDR1 is SGHTA and CDR2 is FQGNSA in the germline V gene. CDR3 DNA: TGTGCCAGCAGCTTATTCGCGAGAGCCTACCAAGAGACCCAGTACTTC. The encoded protein is CASSLFARAYQETQYF.

The J gene is TRBJ2-1, the V gene TRBV10-3; the match to TRBD2 covers 7 bases. With 4 bases clipped from V and 9 bases from J, the junction kept 9 bases outside the gene matches. Germline CDR1 is ENHRY and CDR2 is SYGVKD. The CDR3 has 14 residues. The CDR3, as DNA: TGTGCCATCAGTGTCGCGGGAGAAGGAATTGAGCAGTTCTTC. Translation gives CAISVAGEGIEQFF.

This chain uses TRBV6-6 with TRBJ1-1; D gene ambiguous. This CDR3 spans 15 amino acids. V dropped 5 bases and J dropped 11 bases, with 24 bases sitting between them. Germline CDR1 MNHNY, CDR2 SVGAGI (reference sequence). CDR3 region: CASSNLKDTSKKAFF. CDR3 DNA: TGTGCCAGCAGTAACCTAAAAGACACGTCTAAGAAGGCTTTCTTT.